The 31 T cell receptor beta chains in this list originate from one sample, sequenced in a study of blood T cell repertoires in COVID-19. Clones were read by immunoSEQ multiplex PCR, and TCRdb kept only the in-frame ones, dropping some. This sample carries more than 90,000 clones, 85% to 95% of them seen once, and the ten largest clones take 5.7%. The sample taken for sequencing was peripheral blood. These receptors originate from a man aged 50-59 years with active COVID-19.

V and J are TRBV29-1 and TRBJ1-1; D is uncertain. The length of the CDR3 is 12 residues. Germline V gene data show CDR1 as SQVTM and CDR2 as ANQGSEA. Trimming took off 4 bases at V and 1 base at J, with 7 bases between the two ends. As DNA, the CDR3 is TGCAGCGTTGGGGCCGCGAACACTGAAGCTTTCTTT. Residues: CSVGAANTEAFF.

The V gene is TRBV6-5, the J gene TRBJ1-1; tentative D call: TRBD1 (6 bases). Germline lookup yields CDR1 MNHEY and CDR2 SVGAGI. Trimming pared 4 bases from V and 1 base from J, leaving 7 bases between. The CDR3 contains 13 residues. As DNA, the CDR3 is TGTGCCAGCAGTTTACAGGGGAACACTGAAGCTTTCTTT. Its translation is CASSLQGNTEAFF.

The chain carries TRBV6-5 and TRBJ2-5; TRBD1 aligns across 7 bases. CDR3 length: 13 residues. Losses at the gene ends were 6 bases for V and 5 bases for J; bases not matched to a gene: 6. Germline V gene sequence: CDR1 MNHEY, CDR2 SVGAGI. DNA for the CDR3: TGTGCCAGCAGAAAGACAGGGCAGGAGACCCAGTACTTC. Translating it yields CASRKTGQETQYF.

The chain couples TRBV9 to TRBJ2-3; TRBD2 is a possible D gene (6 bases). Trimming took off 2 bases at V and 4 bases at J, with 14 bases between the two ends. CDR1 is SGDLS, CDR2 YYNGEE, per germline. CDR3 length: 15 residues. In DNA, the CDR3 is TGTGCCAGCAGCGTGTCACCGGGACTCTCAGATACGCAGTATTTT. It codes for CASSVSPGLSDTQYF.

The V gene is TRBV6-5, the J gene TRBJ1-3, with 9 bases matching TRBD1. V gave up 4 bases and J gave up 4 bases; unmatched junction bases: 5. CDR1 and CDR2 from the germline V gene are MNHEY and SVGAGI. The CDR3 consists of 15 residues. The CDR3 coding sequence is TGTGCCAGCAGTTGGGACAGGGCGTCAGGAAACACCATATATTTT. Translated, it gives CASSWDRASGNTIYF.

This clone was counted a few times. This rearrangement joins TRBV27 to TRBJ1-1; no reliable D call. The CDR3 sequence is 14 residues long. V gave up 3 bases and J gave up 4 bases, with 12 bases separating them. The germline V gene encodes CDR1 MNHEY and CDR2 SMNVEV (reference sequence). CDR3 DNA sequence: TGTGCCAGCAGTTTTGGCGGGAGGCTCACTGAAGCTTTCTTT. It is translated as CASSFGGRLTEAFF.

The gene calls are TRBV7-9 and TRBJ1-2, with 8 bases lining up with TRBD1. The CDR3 spans 12 residues. Germline-derived CDR1 and CDR2 are SEHNR and FQNEAQ (reference sequence). Trimming took 1 base from V and 10 from J; bases not matched to a gene: 2. In DNA form, the CDR3 reads TGTGCCAGCAGCTTAGGGGACAGGACCTACACCTTC. The encoded protein is CASSLGDRTYTF.

The chain combines TRBV11-2 with TRBJ2-7, with 7 bases fitting TRBD1. V gave up 5 bases and J gave up 1 base; unmatched junction bases: 5. Germline CDR1 and CDR2: SGHAT and FQNNGV. CDR3 size: 14 residues. The CDR3 is CASSPDRVSYEQYF. The CDR3 DNA follows: TGTGCCAGCAGCCCCGACAGGGTATCCTACGAGCAGTACTTC.

The chain employs TRBV9 and TRBJ2-7; TRBD2 matches at 10 bases. In germline, CDR1 is SGDLS, CDR2 YYNGEE. This CDR3 has 15 residues. The V gene end was trimmed by 0 bases and the J gene end by 2 bases; junction bases not matched to a gene: 2. For the CDR3, the DNA is TGTGCCAGCAGCGTAGCTAGCGGGGGAACCTACGAGCAGTACTTC. Translating it yields CASSVASGGTYEQYF.

The chain has TRBV10-1 and TRBJ1-6; 8 bases align to TRBD1. CDR1 and CDR2 (germline): WNHNN, SYGVQD (reference sequence). This CDR3 comprises 16 residues. After removal of 0 bases from V and 5 bases from J, the junction contained 3 bases not matched to a gene. The chain's CDR3 is CASSESTGGNNSPLHF. DNA for the CDR3: TGCGCCAGCAGTGAGTCTACAGGGGGTAATAATTCACCCCTCCACTTT.

V and J are TRBV28 and TRBJ1-3, with D possibly TRBD1 on 5 matching bases. Trimming removed 6 bases from V and 0 bases from J, with 15 bases in between. The CDR3 totals 16 residues. From germline, CDR1 is MDHEN and CDR2 SYDVKM. The CDR3 DNA reads as TGTGCCAGCAGGACGGGCAGGGCAGCCTCTGGAAACACCATATATTTT. It is translated as CASRTGRAASGNTIYF.

The rearrangement joins TRBV14 to TRBJ2-2; D may be TRBD1 (6 bases). CDR1 is SGHDN, CDR2 FVKESK, per germline. V was pared by 4 bases and J by 2 bases, with 14 bases between. CDR3 size: 16 residues. The CDR3 loop is CASSPQGTTNTGELFF. In DNA, the CDR3 is TGTGCCAGCAGCCCCCAGGGGACAACTAACACCGGGGAGCTGTTTTTT.

The gene calls are TRBV18 and TRBJ2-1; 9 bases match TRBD2. From germline, CDR1 is KGHSH and CDR2 LQKENI. The J segment lost 8 bases and the V segment lost 4 bases, leaving 12 bases of the junction unmatched. The CDR3 has 16 amino acids. CDR3 protein: CASSQSGTSREHEQFF. As DNA, the CDR3 is TGTGCCAGCTCACAATCCGGGACTAGCAGGGAGCATGAGCAGTTCTTC.

V is TRBV28 and J is TRBJ2-3; 7 bases map to TRBD2. Germline CDR1 and CDR2: MDHEN and SYDVKM. The CDR3 runs 19 residues. V shed 2 bases, J shed 0 bases, and the junction held 14 bases outside the gene matches. For the CDR3, the DNA is TGTGCCAGCAGTTTAGGGGCCGACGGGGCTAGCGGAAGCACAGATACGCAGTATTTT. Encoded protein: CASSLGADGASGSTDTQYF.

The J gene is TRBJ2-7, the V gene TRBV10-1, with D maybe TRBD1 (5 bases). This CDR3 comprises 14 residues. With 0 bases removed from V and 4 bases from J, the gap between germline ends came to 10 bases. CDR1 and CDR2 (germline): WNHNN, SYGVQD (reference sequence). This CDR3 is CASSESGRVYEQYF. CDR3 coding DNA: TGCGCCAGCAGTGAGTCGGGCAGGGTTTACGAGCAGTACTTC.

The J gene is TRBJ2-1, the V gene TRBV13, with 12 bases identical to TRBD2. Unmatched junction bases numbered 7, after V lost 5 bases and J lost 2 bases. The CDR3 has 17 residues. Per the germline V gene, CDR1 is PRHDT and CDR2 is FYEKMQ (reference sequence). In DNA, the CDR3 is TGTGCCAGCAGCCCTCGGACTAGCGGGAACACCTACAATGAGCAGTTCTTC. It specifies CASSPRTSGNTYNEQFF.

The V gene is TRBV2, the J gene TRBJ2-1, with 9 nucleotides matching TRBD1. This CDR3 has 15 residues. The J segment lost 15 bases and the V segment lost 3 bases, leaving 15 bases of the junction unmatched. Germline-derived CDR1 and CDR2 are SNHLY and FYNNEI. CDR3: CASSDLGQGTSVGFF. For the CDR3, the DNA is TGTGCCAGCAGTGATTTGGGACAGGGTACTTCGGTAGGGTTCTTC.

The V gene is TRBV5-6, the J gene TRBJ1-2; D unresolved. The CDR3 runs 14 residues. Trimming left V 1 base short and J 4 bases short, with 11 bases between. Germline V gene data show CDR1 as SGHDT and CDR2 as YYEEEE. CDR3 amino acids: CASSLRVHSYGYTF. The CDR3, as DNA: TGTGCCAGCAGCTTGCGGGTCCATAGCTATGGCTACACCTTC.

This clone has more than one count but fewer than ten. The V and J genes are TRBV23-1 and TRBJ1-5; maybe TRBD1 (5 bases). TRBV23-1 falls under the ORF class, with uncertain function. Trimming removed 2 bases at V and 0 bases at J, with 20 bases between. The length of the CDR3 is 19 residues. In DNA form, the CDR3 reads TGCGCCAGCAGTCAACAAAGACAGAAGCCTTTTTATAGCAATCAGCCCCAGCATTTT. This gives the protein CASSQQRQKPFYSNQPQHF.

The genes are TRBV11-2 and TRBJ2-1; a weak D match, TRBD2 (6 bases). Trimming left V 1 base short and J 0 bases short, with 13 bases between. Germline loops: CDR1 SGHAT, CDR2 FQNNGV. This CDR3 is 17 amino acids long. CDR3 sequence: CASSLGGRGSSYNEQFF. The CDR3 region has the DNA TGTGCCAGCAGCTTAGGGGGACGGGGGAGCTCCTACAATGAGCAGTTCTTC.

The genes are TRBV19 and TRBJ1-6; D gene unclear. Germline V gives CDR1 LNHDA, CDR2 SQIVND (reference sequence). CDR3 length: 16 amino acids. V lost 3 bases, J lost 7 bases, and 16 bases lay in between. The CDR3 DNA follows: TGTGCCAGTAGTATTTCAAACTCGAGATTCAATTCACCCCTCCACTTT. Translation gives CASSISNSRFNSPLHF.

J is TRBJ2-1 and V is TRBV3-1 (or the pseudogene TRBV3-2); 8 bases map to TRBD2. Germline trimming cut 1 base from V and 7 bases from J; bases unmatched to any gene: 3. The germline V gene encodes CDR1 LGHDT and CDR2 YNNKEL (reference sequence). This CDR3 is 14 amino acids long. The DNA of the CDR3 is TGTGCCAGCAGCCAAGCAGCGGGAGAAAATGAGCAGTTCTTC. Translating it yields CASSQAAGENEQFF.

This clone was detected only a few times. The chain links TRBV7-9 to TRBJ2-7; D gene ambiguous. The CDR3 is 11 residues long. V lost 5 bases to trimming and J lost 1 base, with 3 bases between them. Germline CDR1 reads SEHNR; CDR2 reads FQNEAQ (reference sequence). CDR3 sequence (DNA): TGTGCCAGCAGCGTATCCTACGAGCAGTACTTC. Translation gives CASSVSYEQYF.

This chain links TRBV6-5 with TRBJ1-2; perhaps TRBD1 as D (5 bases). There are 15 residues in the CDR3. Germline V gives CDR1 MNHEY, CDR2 SVGAGI. V was shortened by 5 bases and J by 8 bases, with 21 bases between the two germline ends. The CDR3 sequence is CASSPGGEIIYGYTF. CDR3 DNA sequence: TGTGCCAGCAGTCCCGGAGGGGAAATAATTTACGGCTACACCTTC.

The rearrangement joins TRBV12-3 or TRBV12-4 to TRBJ2-3, with D possibly being TRBD1 (6 bases). CDR3 length: 12 residues. Trimming took 5 bases from V and 9 from J, leaving 12 bases between them. The CDR3 spells CASSQQGDTQYF. DNA for the CDR3: TGTGCCAGCAGTCAACAGGGAGACACGCAGTATTTT.

This clone turned up a few times. V gene TRBV6-5 combines with J gene TRBJ2-7; D possibly corresponds to TRBD2 (5 bases). V dropped 0 bases and J dropped 5 bases, with 17 bases sitting between them. Germline CDR1 MNHEY, CDR2 SVGAGI. The CDR3 runs 16 residues. The CDR3 reads CASSYSRGQPSDEQYF. In nucleotides, the CDR3 is TGTGCCAGCAGTTACTCGAGAGGGCAGCCTTCGGACGAGCAGTACTTC.

The chain is built from TRBV19 and TRBJ1-1, with TRBD1 as a possible D gene (5 bases). This CDR3 spans 14 amino acids. V lost 3 bases, J lost 1 base, and 9 bases lay in between. From germline, CDR1 is LNHDA and CDR2 SQIVND (reference sequence). This chain's CDR3 is CASSMGQRNTEAFF. In nucleotides, the CDR3 is TGTGCCAGTAGTATGGGGCAGAGGAACACTGAAGCTTTCTTT.

The chain employs TRBV18 and TRBJ2-5; 8 nucleotides line up with TRBD1. CDR3 length equals 13 residues. The germline V gene encodes CDR1 KGHSH and CDR2 LQKENI. J lost 6 bases, V lost 5 bases, and 5 bases had no gene match. CDR3 DNA sequence: TGTGCCAGCTCAGCGGACAGGGTGCAGACCCAGTACTTC. It encodes CASSADRVQTQYF.

The rearrangement joins TRBV21-1 to TRBJ2-5; TRBD1, the table's D call, was not compared with the DNA. TRBV21-1 is a pseudogene locus. The CDR3 totals 15 residues. In nucleotides, the CDR3 is TGTGCCAGCAGCAAAAAGGACAGGGGGCGTGAGACCCAGTACTTC. Translation: CASSKKDRGRETQYF.

The chain employs TRBV28 and TRBJ1-4, with 10 bases aligning to TRBD1. In germline, CDR1 is MDHEN, CDR2 SYDVKM. Trimming cost V 5 bases and J 8 bases; bases outside gene matches: 5. The length of the CDR3 is 14 residues. The CDR3 nucleotides read TGTGCCAGCAGTAGACAGGGGGCCGGGGAAAAACTGTTTTTT. It specifies CASSRQGAGEKLFF.

The chain recombines TRBV6-6 with TRBJ1-4; D perhaps matches TRBD1 (5 bases). CDR1 and CDR2 (germline): MNHNY, SVGAGI (reference sequence). Trimming took 6 bases from V and 0 from J, leaving 11 bases between them. This CDR3 has 15 residues. CDR3 nucleotides: TGTGCCAGCAGCCCGGGGGGATCAACTAATGAAAAACTGTTTTTT. Amino acids: CASSPGGSTNEKLFF.